This T cell receptor beta chain was sequenced in a study of T cell responses to AZD1222 COVID-19 vaccine. Study context: Samples with a second dose at about 4 or about 12 weeks were pooled together. Whole-study results and caveats: Compared with day 0, the breadth and depth of the Spike-specific TCR repertoire rose significantly after two doses of AZD1222. At baseline, just 6 or 7 AZD1222 recipients tested seropositive. Dominant CD4 TCR responses targeted spike regions 160-218 and 743-854.

Profiling relied on immunoSEQ multiplex PCR, and the TCRdb table lists in-frame clones only, not all of them. The sample gives approximately 100,000 clones, about 88% of which show up once; around a sixth is in the top ten. Turning to this clone: The antigen remains undetermined.

Germline CDR1 is LNHDA and CDR2 is SQIVND (reference sequence). V lost 6 bases to trimming and J lost 3 bases; unmatched junction nucleotides: 9. There are 15 residues in the CDR3. The V call is TRBV19, the J call TRBJ2-3; TRBD1 agrees at 7 bases. Sequenced material: peripheral blood, taken on day 0 of AZD1222 vaccination. This TCR was recovered from an adult in good health. The CDR3 nucleotides are TGTGCCAGTAGAACGACAGGGAAGGGGACAGATACGCAGTATTTT. Protein product: CASRTTGKGTDTQYF.